Shown below are 10 T cell receptor beta chains from a single sample sequenced in a study of blood T cell repertoires in COVID-19. Profiled with immunoSEQ multiplex PCR; TCRdb holds only in-frame clones, not every one. In the table there are some 190,000 clones, 85% to 90% of which are singletons. The sequenced material came from PBMCs or T cells enriched from blood (not recorded which). These receptors all stem from a woman aged 35 to 49 in a cohort exposed to, infected with or recovered from COVID-19 (not recorded which).

This chain connects TRBV2 to TRBJ1-2; no firm D call. The V and J ends lost 7 bases and 5 bases respectively, with 17 bases between them. The CDR3 is 14 residues long. Germline CDR1 is SNHLY and CDR2 is FYNNEI. The CDR3 coding sequence is TGTGCCAGCATTCTCCAAGGGAGGGAATATGGCTACACCTTC. Its protein is CASILQGREYGYTF.

J is TRBJ2-3 and V is TRBV5-4; the match to TRBD1 covers 7 bases. The CDR3 is 15 residues long. CDR1 is SGHNT and CDR2 is YYREEE in the germline V gene (reference sequence). J gave up 4 bases and V 2 bases, and 7 bases lay outside the gene matches. In DNA, the CDR3 is TGTGCCAGCAGCTTTTCACGTCAGGGGGCAGATACGCAGTATTTT. As protein: CASSFSRQGADTQYF.

This rearrangement joins TRBV5-5 to TRBJ1-4; maybe TRBD1 (5 bases). The V end was cut by 4 bases, the J end by 8 bases, with 15 bases between. The CDR3 covers 14 residues. Germline CDR1 is SGHKS and CDR2 is YYEKEE (reference sequence). CDR3: CASSLGPPGEKLFF. As DNA, the CDR3 is TGTGCCAGCAGCCTGGGGCCTCCGGGGGAAAAACTGTTTTTT.

The V gene is TRBV4-1, the J gene TRBJ2-3, with a weak D call TRBD2 (5 bases). V lost 0 bases and J lost 3, with 16 bases in between. CDR1 is MGHRA and CDR2 is YSYEKL in the germline V gene. The CDR3 has 17 amino acids. CDR3 nucleotides: TGCGCCAGCAGCCAAGACTGGACCGCGGGTATAACAGATACGCAGTATTTT. This gives the protein CASSQDWTAGITDTQYF.

This chain uses TRBV6-6 with TRBJ2-5; possible D gene TRBD2, 5 bases. Germline CDR1 is MNHNY and CDR2 is SVGAGI (reference sequence). Trimming pared 4 bases from V and 5 bases from J, leaving 11 bases between. This CDR3 has 13 residues. The CDR3 bases are TGTGCCAGCAGTTTACTAGGTGTGGAGACCCAGTACTTC. Amino acid sequence: CASSLLGVETQYF.

CDR3 amino acids: CASSTDIANYGYTF. Written as DNA, the CDR3 is TGTGCCAGCTCGACGGACATTGCTAACTATGGCTACACCTTC. This chain links TRBV2 with TRBJ1-2; the D gene is possibly TRBD1 (5 bases). Trimming pared 8 bases from V and 0 bases from J, leaving 13 bases between. The CDR3 is 14 residues long. The germline V gene has CDR1 SNHLY and CDR2 FYNNEI.

This chain uses TRBV28 with TRBJ1-1; tentative D call: TRBD1 (5 bases). Trimming left V 3 bases short and J 4 bases short, with 12 bases between. The germline CDR1 and CDR2 sequences are MDHEN and SYDVKM. The CDR3 sequence is 14 residues long. The CDR3 protein is CASSFGGDLTEAFF. CDR3 in DNA: TGTGCCAGCAGTTTTGGGGGGGACCTCACTGAAGCTTTCTTT.

This chain connects TRBV6-4 to TRBJ1-6; D ambiguous. Deletions cut 4 bases from V and 7 bases from J, with 11 bases between. This CDR3 contains 14 residues. The germline V gene has CDR1 MRHNA and CDR2 SNTAGT. The CDR3, as DNA: TGTGCCAGCAGTGCAGAGGTCTTAAATTCACCCCTCCACTTT. Its translation is CASSAEVLNSPLHF.

The chain couples TRBV4-2 to TRBJ1-3; no definite D call. The V end was cut by 0 bases, the J end by 0 bases, with 15 bases between. The CDR3 runs 18 residues. The germline CDR1 and CDR2 sequences are LGHNA and YNFKEQ. The CDR3 bases are TGTGCCAGCAGCCAAGATATTCAGGTCGTAAGCTCTGGAAACACCATATATTTT. It specifies CASSQDIQVVSSGNTIYF.

This clone was picked up a small number of times. V usage is TRBV6-1 and J usage is TRBJ2-2; TRBD2 agrees at 9 bases. The CDR3 contains 18 residues. CDR1 is MNHNS and CDR2 is SASEGT in the germline V gene. Germline trimming cut 1 base from V and 3 bases from J; bases unmatched to any gene: 9. CDR3 protein: CASSEDEPAGGYTGELFF. In nucleotides, the CDR3 is TGTGCCAGCAGTGAAGATGAGCCCGCGGGAGGGTACACCGGGGAGCTGTTTTTT.